The 31 T cell receptor beta chains below all came from one sample that was sequenced in a study of low-dose radiotherapy and immunotherapy resistance in tumors. The time point denotes: before trial treatment. First-strand cDNA relied on TRAV- and TRBV-specific primers spanning alpha and beta chains. With a constant-region primer and a V-primer adapter, TCRs were subjected to roughly 20 PCR cycles of amplification. Using its own MiXCR run on the reads, TCRdb lists one record per CDR3 protein. The table shows around 69,000 distinct CDR3 sequences, with around 30% occurring only once. Sequencing was performed on PBMCs, taken before treatment. These receptor sequences come from a female donor with ovarian cancer.

This clonotype was detected ten times or more. V gene TRBV7-9 combines with J gene TRBJ2-4, with D tentatively TRBD1 (6 bases). The germline V and J ends were trimmed by 4 bases and 2 bases, with 18 bases remaining between them. Germline V lookup: CDR1 SEHNR, CDR2 FQNEAQ (reference sequence). This CDR3 has 17 residues. The CDR3 loop is CASSSTGFSESKNIQYF. CDR3 DNA: TGTGCCAGCAGCTCCACAGGGTTCTCGGAGTCCAAAAACATTCAGTACTTC.

V and J are TRBV5-1 and TRBJ2-3, with 8 bases fitting TRBD1. V gave up 2 bases and J gave up 1 base; unmatched junction bases: 12. Germline assignment: CDR1 SGHRS and CDR2 YFSETQ. The length of the CDR3 is 18 residues. The CDR3 bases are TGCGCCAGCAGCTTCCCAAGAAGGACAGGGCTCGGCACAGATACGCAGTATTTT. Its protein is CASSFPRRTGLGTDTQYF.

This chain joins TRBV4-3 and TRBJ2-5; 11 nucleotides align to TRBD2. The CDR3 is 18 residues long. Germline CDR1 LGHNA, CDR2 YSLEER. V was pared by 4 bases and J by 2 bases, with 12 bases of the junction left unmatched. The CDR3 spells CASSPYSARLAGQETQYF. CDR3 sequence (DNA): TGCGCCAGCAGCCCCTACTCTGCTCGACTAGCGGGACAAGAGACCCAGTACTTC.

About this clonotype: One junction end does not reproduce the germline sequence, and a read error may be involved. The chain carries TRBV4-1 and TRBJ2-3; 13 bases map to TRBD2. Germline V lookup: CDR1 MGHRA, CDR2 YSYEKL. This CDR3 region has 20 residues. In DNA form, the CDR3 reads TGTGCCAGCAGCCCGAGAGCCACCGGGACTAGCGGGGCTAGCACAGATACGCAGTATTTT. Its protein product is CASSPRATGTSGASTDTQYF.

As to this clonotype: It is unclear where the CDR3 begins or ends on the DNA, so no DNA is shown, and the CDR3 is as TCRdb lists it. The chain couples TRBV6-1 to TRBJ2-2; the table's D call of TRBD1 was not tested on the DNA. CDR1 and CDR2 (germline): MNHNS, SASEGT. The CDR3 length is 16 residues, termini included. The CDR3 protein is CASSVKDGTGELFFFF.

Points on this clonotype: The DNA is omitted, as the CDR3 cannot be located on it reliably, and the CDR3 follows TCRdb's listing. The rearrangement uses TRBV10-1 and TRBJ2-2; the table's D call of TRBD2 was not tested on the DNA. The germline gives CDR1 WNHNN, CDR2 SYGVQD (reference sequence). Termini included, the CDR3 measures 18 amino acids. The CDR3 here is CASDGLAGGFRTPGSCFF.

This clonotype was counted many times. The chain couples TRBV9 to TRBJ2-5, with TRBD2 matching over 16 bases. J was trimmed by 4 bases and V by 4 bases; bases with no gene match: 4. CDR3 size: 16 residues. Germline CDR1 SGDLS, CDR2 YYNGEE. The CDR3 nucleotides are TGTGCCAGCAGCATGGGACTAGCGGGGGGGGCAGAGACCCAGTACTTC. This codes for CASSMGLAGGAETQYF.

This clonotype was counted at least ten times. The chain has TRBV3-1 and TRBJ2-1; TRBD2 matches at 7 bases. V lost 0 bases, J lost 7 bases, and 12 bases stayed unmatched. The germline gives CDR1 LGHDT, CDR2 YNNKEL (reference sequence). The CDR3 is 17 amino acids. The CDR3 nucleotides read TGTGCCAGCAGCCAAGATATTTATGGCGGGAGAGGGAATGAGCAGTTCTTC. Its protein product is CASSQDIYGGRGNEQFF.

This clonotype was counted ten times or more. At one of its ends the junction is not consistent with the germline gene, which may arise from a read error. The chain is built from TRBV7-3 and TRBJ2-2; D may be TRBD2 (7 bases). CDR1 and CDR2 (germline): SGHTA, FQGTGA. CDR3 length: 13 residues. The CDR3 DNA follows: TGTGCCAGCAGCTTAAGCGTCGCGGGGGCGCTGTTTTTT. This gives the protein CASSLSVAGALFF. Filled out from reference TRBV7-3 and TRBJ2-2, the complete variable domain reads GAGVSQTPSNKVTEKGKYVELRCDPISGHTALYWYRQSLGQGPEFLIYFQGTGAADDSGLPNDRFFAVRPEGSVSTLKIQRTERGDSAVYLCASSLSVAGALFFGEGSRLTVL.

This chain connects TRBV5-7 to TRBJ1-5; possible D gene TRBD1, 6 bases. TRBV5-7 is reported as an ORF; its role is uncertain. V was cut by 4 bases and J by 0 bases, with 14 bases left in between. The CDR3 sequence is 16 residues long. The CDR3 DNA sequence: TGTGCCAGCAGCCCCAGTACAGGGCTTAGCAATCAGCCCCAGCATTTT. Translating it yields CASSPSTGLSNQPQHF.

The rearrangement links TRBV4-2 to TRBJ2-7, with 7 bases that match TRBD1. CDR1 and CDR2 from the germline V gene are LGHNA and YNFKEQ. With V trimmed by 3 bases and J by 4 bases, 30 bases remained unmatched. The CDR3 length is 22 residues. In DNA form, the CDR3 reads TGTGCCAGCAGCCAGCTGCTGGTAAGTAGTGGTATCAGCACGGGACAGACGTACGAGCAGTACTTC. This gives the protein CASSQLLVSSGISTGQTYEQYF.

This clonotype has a count of ten or more. V usage is TRBV20-1 and J usage is TRBJ2-1; 10 positions agree with TRBD2. The CDR3 has 14 amino acids. The J segment lost 6 bases and the V segment lost 1 base, leaving 3 bases of the junction unmatched. Germline CDR1 is DFQATT and CDR2 is SNEGSKA (reference sequence). CDR3 sequence: CSARVLAGINEQFF. The CDR3 DNA reads TGCAGTGCTAGAGTACTAGCGGGAATCAATGAGCAGTTCTTC.

Details on this clonotype: It is likely a read error: a sequence one base away is far more abundant. This chain uses TRBV7-2 with TRBJ2-1; 8 bases align to TRBD2. Germline assignment: CDR1 SGHTA and CDR2 FQGNSA. The CDR3 consists of 14 residues. V lost 2 bases and J lost 10; bases outside the gene matches: 7. CDR3 sequence: CASSLRGLVSEQFF. Here the CDR3 DNA reads TGTGCCAGCAGCTTAAGGGGACTAGTTAGCGAGCAGTTCTTC.

This clonotype was picked up many times. This chain uses TRBV5-1 with TRBJ2-1; 10 bases match TRBD2. There are 18 residues in the CDR3. Germline V gene data show CDR1 as SGHRS and CDR2 as YFSETQ. The junction had 6 bases not matched to a gene; V was cut back by 0 bases and J by 0 bases. The CDR3 here is CASSLGGTSVISYNEQFF. DNA of the CDR3: TGCGCCAGCAGCTTGGGGGGGACTAGCGTTATCTCCTACAATGAGCAGTTCTTC.

The sample holds many counts of this clonotype. The gene calls are TRBV6-6 and TRBJ1-3; D gene ambiguous. The CDR3 extends over 14 amino acids. V was cut by 6 bases and J by 1 base, with 10 bases left in between. Germline-derived CDR1 and CDR2 are MNHNY and SVGAGI (reference sequence). Written as DNA, the CDR3 is TGTGCCAGCAGAACCCCGGGGTCTGGAAACACCATATATTTT. Translation gives CASRTPGSGNTIYF.

V is TRBV19 and J is TRBJ2-6; the D is unclear. The CDR3 consists of 15 residues. Germline CDR1 reads LNHDA; CDR2 reads SQIVND (reference sequence). V dropped 4 bases and J dropped 0 bases, with 7 bases sitting between them. CDR3 DNA: TGTGCCAGTAGTACGGCTATCTCTGGGGCCAACGTCCTGACTTTC. This translates into CASSTAISGANVLTF.

This clonotype was found a few times. The rearrangement uses TRBV13 and TRBJ2-1, with D unclear. Germline V gene sequence: CDR1 PRHDT, CDR2 FYEKMQ (reference sequence). This CDR3 contains 14 residues. Trimming took 5 bases from V and 12 from J, leaving 20 bases between them. The CDR3 DNA reads as TGTGCCAGCAGCCCAAGTAGATCGGCCATCGGGCAGTTCTTC. Translating gives CASSPSRSAIGQFF.

This clonotype was observed at least ten times. The CDR3 loop reads CASSGRQGNTEAFF. As DNA, the CDR3 is TGTGCCAGCAGCGGCCGACAGGGGAACACTGAAGCTTTCTTT. V usage is TRBV9 and J usage is TRBJ1-1, with 7 bases identical to TRBD1. There are 14 residues in the CDR3. The germline V gene has CDR1 SGDLS and CDR2 YYNGEE. V lost 3 bases, J lost 1 base, and 3 bases stayed unmatched.

This chain joins TRBV20-1 and TRBJ2-5; D gene unclear. The CDR3 has 14 residues. CDR1 and CDR2 (germline): DFQATT, SNEGSKA (reference sequence). Deletions cut 2 bases from V and 1 base from J, with 11 bases between. CDR3 region: CSARPDLRQETQYF. In nucleotides, the CDR3 is TGCAGTGCTAGACCTGACCTCCGCCAAGAGACCCAGTACTTC.

The chain is built from TRBV5-1 and TRBJ2-7; D is perhaps TRBD1 (6 bases). This CDR3 region has 14 residues. Deletions cut 3 bases from V and 2 bases from J, with 12 bases between. Germline assignment: CDR1 SGHRS and CDR2 YFSETQ. The DNA of the CDR3 is TGCGCCAGCAGCTCGACAGGATCCCCCTACGAGCAGTACTTC. It yields the protein CASSSTGSPYEQYF.

This clonotype was detected ten times or more. The rearrangement links TRBV4-2 to TRBJ1-1, with no clear D. The CDR3 is 15 residues long. The V end was cut by 1 base, the J end by 0 bases, with 9 bases between. Germline V gene lookup returns CDR1 LGHNA and CDR2 YNFKEQ. Here the CDR3 DNA reads TGTGCCAGCAGCCAAGGGGTAGGAATGAACACTGAAGCTTTCTTT. It is translated as CASSQGVGMNTEAFF.

This clonotype was recorded at least ten times. The rearrangement uses TRBV20-1 and TRBJ2-1; 9 positions agree with TRBD1. The V gene end was trimmed by 5 bases and the J gene end by 10 bases; junction bases not matched to a gene: 9. The germline CDR1 and CDR2 sequences are DFQATT and SNEGSKA (reference sequence). The length of the CDR3 is 13 residues. CDR3 in DNA: TGCAGTGCTTGGGACAGGGCTTTGACCGAGCAGTTCTTC. This translates into CSAWDRALTEQFF.

The sample holds many counts of this clonotype. The chain couples TRBV6-2 or TRBV6-3 to TRBJ2-1; 9 bases are shared with TRBD2. In germline, CDR1 is MNHEY, CDR2 SVGEGT. The CDR3 runs to 14 residues. The trim removed 3 bases at V and 8 bases at J, leaving 5 bases unmatched. CDR3 region: CASSYKVAGDEQFF. In DNA, the CDR3 is TGTGCCAGCAGTTATAAGGTAGCGGGGGATGAGCAGTTCTTC.

This clonotype was detected a few times. The V gene is TRBV20-1, the J gene TRBJ1-6; D gene ambiguous. CDR1 DFQATT and CDR2 SNEGSKA come from the germline V gene (reference sequence). The CDR3 spans 13 residues. Deletions cut 1 base from V and 4 bases from J, with 5 bases between. The CDR3 reads CSARGGYNSPLHF. Here the CDR3 DNA reads TGCAGTGCTAGAGGGGGATATAATTCACCCCTCCACTTT.

This clonotype was seen ten or more times. The J gene is TRBJ2-1, the V gene TRBV20-1; 13 bases match TRBD2. Germline V gene data show CDR1 as DFQATT and CDR2 as SNEGSKA (reference sequence). Losses at the gene ends were 6 bases for V and 7 bases for J; bases not matched to a gene: 6. The CDR3 consists of 14 residues. The CDR3: CSARGLAGRNEQFF. The CDR3 DNA reads as TGCAGTGCGCGGGGACTAGCGGGGAGAAATGAGCAGTTCTTC.

The sample holds a few counts of this clonotype. V and J are TRBV9 and TRBJ2-5; TRBD2 aligns across 7 bases. Trimming cost V 3 bases and J 2 bases; bases outside gene matches: 7. The CDR3 spans 15 residues. Germline CDR1 SGDLS, CDR2 YYNGEE. The CDR3 reads CASSAAAGRQETQYF. CDR3 nucleotides: TGTGCCAGCAGCGCGGCAGCGGGGCGACAAGAGACCCAGTACTTC.

In its sample, this clonotype was seen once. A far larger clone is a single base away, which makes a read error likely. The V and J genes are TRBV5-8 and TRBJ2-7; D unclear. From germline, CDR1 is SGHTS and CDR2 YDEGEE. The ends were cut back, 3 bases at V and 2 bases at J, with 15 bases in the middle. The CDR3 is 15 amino acids. CDR3 coding DNA: TGTGCCAGCAGCTCGGACCTCGATCTTACCTACGAGCAGTACTTC. Protein: CASSSDLDLTYEQYF.

This clonotype was found many times. The chain uses TRBV29-1 and TRBJ2-2, with D possibly TRBD1 on 7 matching bases. V lost 7 bases, J lost 4 bases, and 16 bases lay in between. This CDR3 comprises 14 residues. The V gene's germline CDR1 is SQVTM and CDR2 ANQGSEA. This CDR3 reads CSAHGGQRTGELFF. CDR3 in DNA: TGCAGCGCCCACGGGGGACAGCGCACCGGGGAGCTGTTTTTT.

The chain carries TRBV20-1 and TRBJ1-5, with D maybe TRBD1 (6 bases). Germline values: CDR1 DFQATT, CDR2 SNEGSKA (reference sequence). CDR3 size: 16 residues. Trimming left V 1 base short and J 4 bases short, with 17 bases between. DNA for the CDR3: TGCAGTGCTAGAGCGTTAGAGGACAGCGATAATCAGCCCCAGCATTTT. Its protein is CSARALEDSDNQPQHF.

This clonotype appeared many times. This sequence joins TRBV10-3 and TRBJ2-2; D gene ambiguous. The CDR3 runs to 11 residues. The germline V gene has CDR1 ENHRY and CDR2 SYGVKD. The germline V and J ends were trimmed by 9 bases and 6 bases, with 8 bases remaining between them. The CDR3 reads CAIGRAGELFF. CDR3 in DNA: TGTGCCATTGGAAGGGCCGGGGAGCTGTTTTTT.

Points on this clonotype: A far larger clone is one nucleotide away, so this likely arose from a read error. CDR3 loop: CASRRASGFTF. The CDR3 nucleotides read TGTGCCAGCAGACGGGCATCCGGCTTCACCTTC. The chain links TRBV2 to TRBJ1-2; D remains unclear. The CDR3 spans 11 residues. Germline V gene lookup returns CDR1 SNHLY and CDR2 FYNNEI.